This T cell receptor (beta chain) comes out of a study of cytomegalovirus exposure and HLA in healthy donors. In the study overall: From donors who were HLA-typed, an early data release held 80 million or so unique TCRs.

The PCR was carried out with 60 Vbeta primers and 13 Jbeta primers. Repertoires were generated with immunoSEQ multiplex PCR, while TCRdb's copy carries only in-frame clones and drops some. The repertoire holds approximately 200,000 clones, with over 75% as singletons. Unmatched junction bases numbered 15, after V lost 6 bases and J lost 2 bases. Per the germline V gene, CDR1 is LNHDA and CDR2 is SQIVND (reference sequence). There are 17 residues in the CDR3. This clone was detected a few times. This chain links TRBV19 with TRBJ1-1; TRBD1 matches at 7 bases. The sequenced sample was PBMCs. This clonotype was sampled from a human donor in good health. The CDR3 nucleotides are TGTGCCAGTAGGAGACAGGGTCTGGGAGAGAGAAACACTGAAGCTTTCTTT. It codes for CASRRQGLGERNTEAFF.